What follows are 7 T cell receptor beta chains derived from one specimen sequenced in a study of OX40 agonist ivuxolimab in advanced cancers. Profiled with immunoSEQ multiplex PCR; TCRdb holds only in-frame clones, not every one. Of about 58,000 clones listed, around 87% are singletons. The sample here was CD4+ or CD8+ T cells sorted from blood, taken in a trial of the OX40 agonist ivuxolimab. The receptors shown here come from an adult with an advanced solid tumor such as melanoma, head and neck, liver or kidney cancer.

V usage is TRBV4-1 and J usage is TRBJ1-2; D might be TRBD1 (6 bases). The CDR3 consists of 15 residues. V shed 0 bases and J shed 4 bases, with 12 bases lying between them. The V gene's germline CDR1 is MGHRA and CDR2 YSYEKL. CDR3 amino acids: CASSQDGGGIYGYTF. The CDR3 DNA sequence: TGCGCCAGCAGCCAAGATGGGGGCGGCATCTATGGCTACACCTTC.

This clone was observed a single time. The V gene is TRBV19, the J gene TRBJ1-5; D unclear. V lost 2 bases, J lost 5 bases, and 16 bases lay in between. The germline gives CDR1 LNHDA, CDR2 SQIVND (reference sequence). This CDR3 contains 16 residues. In nucleotides, the CDR3 is TGTGCCAGTAGTATAATAAGCGGACGGCGGCATCAGCCCCAGCATTTT. It codes for CASSIISGRRHQPQHF.

This clone was recorded once. This chain joins TRBV7-2 and TRBJ2-1; TRBD1 matches 7 bases. CDR1 is SGHTA and CDR2 is FQGNSA in the germline V gene. Trimming at V came to 2 bases and at J to 2 bases, leaving 3 bases not matched to a gene. This CDR3 spans 15 amino acids. CDR3 loop: CASSLSRGTYNEQFF. DNA of the CDR3: TGTGCCAGCAGCTTATCCAGGGGGACCTACAATGAGCAGTTCTTC.

V and J are TRBV5-5 and TRBJ1-6, with TRBD1 as a possible D gene (5 bases). The CDR3 is 16 amino acids. Germline V lookup: CDR1 SGHKS, CDR2 YYEKEE (reference sequence). Trimming removed 4 bases from V and 7 bases from J, with 18 bases in between. CDR3 DNA: TGTGCCAGCAGCCTAAAATGGGGGGTTGCCAATTCACCCCTCCACTTT. It yields the protein CASSLKWGVANSPLHF.

The rearrangement uses TRBV16 and TRBJ1-1; D is perhaps TRBD1 (6 bases). In germline, CDR1 is KGHSY, CDR2 FQNENV. Deletions cut 3 bases from V and 0 bases from J, with 14 bases between. CDR3 length: 16 residues. The CDR3 reads CASSQSSGTMNTEAFF. CDR3 coding DNA: TGTGCCAGCAGCCAGTCATCCGGGACAATGAACACTGAAGCTTTCTTT.

The V gene is TRBV7-2, the J gene TRBJ2-7; D is undetermined. The germline CDR1 and CDR2 sequences are SGHTA and FQGNSA. The CDR3 spans 15 residues. The V end lost 1 base, the J end lost 4 bases, and 14 bases lay between the germline ends. CDR3 nucleotide sequence: TGTGCCAGCAGCTTAGAGGTACAGAGACCTTACGAGCAGTACTTC. It encodes CASSLEVQRPYEQYF. The whole variable domain, filled in from reference TRBV7-2 and TRBJ2-7, reads GAGVSQSPSNKVTEKGKDVELRCDPISGHTALYWYRQSLGQGLEFLIYFQGNSAPDKSGLPSDRFSAERTGGSVSTLTIQRTQQEDSAVYLCASSLEVQRPYEQYFGPGTRLTVT.

This clone was observed a handful of times. This chain connects TRBV5-1 to TRBJ2-3, with TRBD2 as a possible D gene (6 bases). V was trimmed by 1 base and J by 0 bases, leaving 6 bases between them. Germline V gene data show CDR1 as SGHRS and CDR2 as YFSETQ. The CDR3 is 14 residues long. CDR3 protein: CASSLSGSTDTQYF. CDR3 sequence (DNA): TGCGCCAGCAGCTTGAGCGGGAGCACAGATACGCAGTATTTT.